The 12 T cell receptor beta chains below come from one sample, sequenced in a study of blood T cell repertoires in COVID-19. Some clones are missing from TCRdb's copy, which holds only in-frame ones; the method was immunoSEQ multiplex PCR. The table includes about 530,000 clones, roughly nine tenths detected once. What was sequenced was peripheral blood. The receptors were gathered from a woman in her 50s with COVID-19, enrolled during active disease.

The chain employs TRBV4-1 and TRBJ2-5; the match to TRBD2 covers 8 bases. The ends lost 1 base at V and 4 bases at J; junction bases unmatched: 14. Germline V gene sequence: CDR1 MGHRA, CDR2 YSYEKL. The CDR3 length is 18 residues. The CDR3 region has the DNA TGCGCCAGCAGCCAAGTAAGAGCGGGGGTATTAAGAGCAGAGACCCAGTACTTC. Protein sequence: CASSQVRAGVLRAETQYF.

CDR3 protein: CASSFNRGLSNQPQHF. DNA for the CDR3: TGTGCCAGCAGTTTCAACAGGGGGCTTAGCAATCAGCCCCAGCATTTT. J is TRBJ1-5 and V is TRBV27; 9 bases are a match to TRBD1. The CDR3 spans 16 residues. Germline CDR1 and CDR2: MNHEY and SMNVEV (reference sequence). J gave up 0 bases and V 3 bases, and 3 bases lay outside the gene matches.

The chain is built from TRBV5-1 and TRBJ2-3; TRBD1 matches at 9 bases. V shed 1 base, J shed 3 bases, and the junction held 6 bases outside the gene matches. The CDR3 contains 16 residues. Germline CDR1 and CDR2: SGHRS and YFSETQ. CDR3 DNA sequence: TGCGCCAGCAGCTTGCAGGGACAGGGAGGTACAGATACGCAGTATTTT. Translation: CASSLQGQGGTDTQYF.

The V call is TRBV29-1, the J call TRBJ2-6; TRBD1 is a possible D gene (5 bases). V lost 3 bases, J lost 0 bases, and 15 bases lay in between. This CDR3 is 17 amino acids long. Per germline, CDR1 SQVTM and CDR2 ANQGSEA. CDR3 loop: CSVDGGRAGSGANVLTF. CDR3 nucleotides: TGCAGCGTTGACGGCGGCAGGGCAGGCTCTGGGGCCAACGTCCTGACTTTC.

The chain recombines TRBV18 with TRBJ2-3, with TRBD1 identical over 7 bases. This CDR3 has 15 residues. In germline, CDR1 is KGHSH, CDR2 LQKENI. V trimming: 1 base; J trimming: 3 bases; junction bases outside the gene matches: 4. This chain's CDR3 is CASSPRVRGTDTQYF. CDR3 sequence (DNA): TGTGCCAGCTCACCACGAGTCAGGGGGACAGATACGCAGTATTTT. Complete variable domain (other parts from reference TRBV18 and TRBJ2-3): NAGVMQNPRHLVRRRGQEARLRCSPMKGHSHVYWYRQLPEEGLKFMVYLQKENIIDESGMPKERFSAEFPKEGPSILRIQQVVRGDSAAYFCASSPRVRGTDTQYFGPGTRLTVL.

This chain links TRBV18 with TRBJ2-7; 10 bases agree with TRBD1. After removal of 6 bases from V and 7 bases from J, the junction contained 9 bases not matched to a gene. This CDR3 contains 14 residues. Germline loops: CDR1 KGHSH, CDR2 LQKENI. The CDR3 loop reads CASSLWDRGQEQYF. Written as DNA, the CDR3 is TGTGCCAGCTCCTTGTGGGACAGGGGTCAGGAGCAGTACTTC.

This chain uses TRBV30 with TRBJ1-6, with 11 bases identical to TRBD1. V shed 0 bases, J shed 10 bases, and the junction held 11 bases outside the gene matches. Germline CDR1 reads GTSNPN; CDR2 reads SVGIG (reference sequence). The CDR3 extends over 17 amino acids. The CDR3 region has the DNA TGTGCCTGGAGTGTAACCCGGACAGGGGGCTCAGGATCACCCCTCCACTTT. It translates to CAWSVTRTGGSGSPLHF. Full variable domain (missing parts from reference TRBV30 and TRBJ1-6): SQTIHQWPATLVQPVGSPLSLECTVEGTSNPNLYWYRQAAGRGLQLLFYSVGIGQISSEVPQNLSASRPQDRQFILSSKKLLLSDSGFYLCAWSVTRTGGSGSPLHFGNGTRLTVT.

The chain employs TRBV5-6 and TRBJ1-6; maybe TRBD1 (5 bases). Germline CDR1 reads SGHDT; CDR2 reads YYEEEE. V shed 0 bases and J shed 10 bases, with 11 bases lying between them. This CDR3 spans 14 amino acids. The chain's CDR3 is CASSLGRAGSPLHF. CDR3 in DNA: TGTGCCAGCAGCTTGGGCAGGGCCGGCTCACCCCTCCACTTT.

The V and J genes are TRBV6-5 and TRBJ1-2; TRBD1 matches at 8 bases. Germline-derived CDR1 and CDR2 are MNHEY and SVGAGI. The ends lost 6 bases at V and 8 bases at J; junction bases unmatched: 8. This CDR3 contains 13 residues. The CDR3 DNA reads TGTGCCAGCAGCCTGACAGGGGAAGGAGGCTACACCTTC. This translates into CASSLTGEGGYTF.

The chain carries TRBV5-1 and TRBJ1-1; 8 bases fit TRBD1. V trimming: 3 bases; J trimming: 2 bases; junction bases outside the gene matches: 6. Germline V CDR1 and CDR2: SGHRS, YFSETQ. The CDR3 is 15 amino acids. The CDR3 spells CASSSNRGGNTEAFF. Here the CDR3 DNA reads TGCGCCAGCAGCTCAAACAGGGGGGGAAACACTGAAGCTTTCTTT.

This rearrangement joins TRBV30 to TRBJ1-1; D might be TRBD1 (6 bases). Trimming removed 8 bases from V and 3 bases from J, with 13 bases in between. The germline gives CDR1 GTSNPN, CDR2 SVGIG (reference sequence). The CDR3 totals 12 residues. CDR3 in amino acids: CATGPGDTEAFF. The DNA for the CDR3 is TGTGCCACCGGCCCAGGGGACACTGAAGCTTTCTTT.

The chain recombines TRBV28 with TRBJ2-7, with a tentative D call TRBD2 (6 bases). V dropped 2 bases and J dropped 3 bases, with 11 bases sitting between them. CDR1 is MDHEN and CDR2 is SYDVKM in the germline V gene. The CDR3 consists of 14 residues. CDR3 sequence reads: CASSLGGDHYEQYF. As DNA, the CDR3 is TGTGCCAGCAGTTTAGGCGGGGACCACTACGAGCAGTACTTC.